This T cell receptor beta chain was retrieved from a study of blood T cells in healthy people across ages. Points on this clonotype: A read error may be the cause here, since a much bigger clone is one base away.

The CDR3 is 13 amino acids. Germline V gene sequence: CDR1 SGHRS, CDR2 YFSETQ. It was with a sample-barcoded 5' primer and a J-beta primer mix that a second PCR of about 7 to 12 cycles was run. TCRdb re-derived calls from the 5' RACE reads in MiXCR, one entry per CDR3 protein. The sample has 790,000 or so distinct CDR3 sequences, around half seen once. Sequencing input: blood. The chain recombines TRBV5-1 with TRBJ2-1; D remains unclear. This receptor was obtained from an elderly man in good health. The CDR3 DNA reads TGCGCCAACAGCTATATTAGCCAAAATGAGCAGTTCTTC. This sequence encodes CANSYISQNEQFF.